These 18 T cell receptor beta chains originate from one sample sequenced in a study of cytomegalovirus exposure and HLA in healthy donors (dated by TCRdb to 2016 to 2017). The library was obtained by the immunoSEQ multiplex PCR assay. For the multiplex PCR, a mixture combining 60 forward primers for TCR Vbeta segments and 13 reverse primers for TCR Jbeta segments was used. The immuneACCESS repertoire file appears here via TCRdb, limited to in-frame rearrangements. These files lack a portion of the clones; in checked studies, under half of the deficit traces to unresolved V genes, and the cause of the others is not known. The sample table contains about 180,000 clones; only one count was recorded for over 65% of them. The top ten hold over 2% of the sample. The source material was PBMCs. The receptor set was obtained from a man in his 60s in good health and CMV-seronegative.

The V gene is TRBV2, the J gene TRBJ1-2; the match to TRBD1 covers 9 bases. Trimming took 3 bases from V and 4 from J; bases not matched to a gene: 6. Germline V CDR1 and CDR2: SNHLY, FYNNEI. This CDR3 has 15 residues. The CDR3 region is CASSEWGQGVYGYTF. In DNA, the CDR3 is TGTGCCAGCAGTGAGTGGGGACAGGGTGTCTATGGCTACACCTTC.

The gene calls are TRBV27 and TRBJ2-7; 7 positions agree with TRBD1. The germline gives CDR1 MNHEY, CDR2 SMNVEV (reference sequence). This CDR3 contains 16 residues. The V and J ends lost 0 bases and 2 bases, in that order; junction bases with no gene match: 7. The CDR3 nucleotides are TGTGCCAGCAGTTTATCGGGACAGAGTAGCCCCTACGAGCAGTACTTC. As protein: CASSLSGQSSPYEQYF.

This clone occurred a few times. This chain connects TRBV2 to TRBJ1-1, with TRBD1 as a possible D gene (5 bases). V was shortened by 3 bases and J by 0 bases, with 14 bases between the two germline ends. The germline V gene has CDR1 SNHLY and CDR2 FYNNEI. CDR3 size: 16 residues. The CDR3 DNA reads as TGTGCCAGCAGTGAGCAGGGACTACCCATGAACACTGAAGCTTTCTTT. Encoded protein: CASSEQGLPMNTEAFF.

This chain joins TRBV14 and TRBJ1-2; 8 positions agree with TRBD1. CDR1 is SGHDN and CDR2 is FVKESK in the germline V gene. Losses at the gene ends were 5 bases for V and 2 bases for J; bases not matched to a gene: 4. This CDR3 has 14 amino acids. CDR3 coding DNA: TGTGCCAGCAGCGTACAGGGGGTCAACTATGGCTACACCTTC. Translated: CASSVQGVNYGYTF.

This chain connects TRBV4-1 to TRBJ1-2; D is possibly TRBD1 (5 bases). Trimming pared 1 base from V and 0 bases from J, leaving 9 bases between. CDR1 MGHRA and CDR2 YSYEKL come from the germline V gene. The CDR3 spans 15 residues. The DNA of the CDR3 is TGCGCCAGCAGCCAAGGGGGCGGTACTAACTATGGCTACACCTTC. It codes for CASSQGGGTNYGYTF.

The chain couples TRBV7-3 to TRBJ2-5; D perhaps matches TRBD1 (5 bases). Germline V CDR1 and CDR2: SGHTA, FQGTGA. Trimming removed 5 bases at V and 2 bases at J, with 9 bases between. This CDR3 has 13 residues. The CDR3 DNA reads TGTGCCAGCAGCCCGACAGTTCAAGAGACCCAGTACTTC. Encoded protein: CASSPTVQETQYF.

The rearrangement links TRBV6-5 to TRBJ2-5; the D is unclear. Trimming shortened V by 0 bases and J by 7 bases, and 12 bases separated the two germline ends. The germline V gene has CDR1 MNHEY and CDR2 SVGAGI. The CDR3 spans 14 residues. The CDR3 DNA reads TGTGCCAGCAGTTACTCGGGCAGGCCCTGGACCCAGTACTTC. It specifies CASSYSGRPWTQYF.

CDR3 sequence: CASSLKRNTEAFF. The CDR3 nucleotides are TGTGCCAGCAGCTTGAAGAGGAACACTGAAGCTTTCTTT. The chain uses TRBV5-8 and TRBJ1-1; D gene unclear. V lost 1 base and J lost 1, with 5 bases in between. CDR3 length: 13 amino acids. The germline V gene encodes CDR1 SGHTS and CDR2 YDEGEE. The full variable domain, rest sourced from reference TRBV5-8 and TRBJ1-1, is EAGVTQSPTHLIKTRGQQATLRCSPISGHTSVYWYQQALGLGLQFLLWYDEGEERNRGNFPPRFSGRQFPNYSSELNVNALELEDSALYLCASSLKRNTEAFFGQGTRLTVV.

This clone was observed once. The chain has TRBV6-4 and TRBJ2-3; 11 nucleotides line up with TRBD2. This CDR3 spans 15 amino acids. The germline gives CDR1 MRHNA, CDR2 SNTAGT. V trimming: 5 bases; J trimming: 6 bases; junction bases outside the gene matches: 7. This CDR3 is CASSILAGGRDTQYF. CDR3 DNA sequence: TGTGCCAGCAGTATCCTAGCGGGGGGTCGGGATACGCAGTATTTT.

About this clone: Its ends do not fully match the called genes, so a read error is possible. The chain recombines TRBV29-1 with TRBJ1-2; 9 bases are shared with TRBD1. Per the germline V gene, CDR1 is SQVTM and CDR2 is ANQGSEA. This CDR3 spans 15 amino acids. The CDR3 protein is CSVGYDRGAAYGYPF. CDR3 DNA sequence: TGCAGCGTTGGGTACGACAGGGGGGCAGCATATGGCTACCCCTTC.

This clone appeared a single time. V gene TRBV5-1 combines with J gene TRBJ1-5; unclear D gene. Germline values: CDR1 SGHRS, CDR2 YFSETQ. V dropped 2 bases and J dropped 2 bases, with 11 bases sitting between them. This CDR3 has 15 amino acids. In nucleotides, the CDR3 is TGCGCCAGCAGCTTAGCTAGTGGTGGCAATCAGCCCCAGCATTTT. This translates into CASSLASGGNQPQHF.

The chain joins TRBV5-6 to TRBJ1-5; tentative D call: TRBD1 (5 bases). The J call may not be correct, given that the DNA end is closer to TRBJ2-3. The CDR3 covers 14 residues. Germline CDR1 reads SGHDT; CDR2 reads YYEEEE. The CDR3 region is CASSFTAGRQPQYF. The CDR3 bases are TGTGCCAGCAGCTTCACGGCAGGGCGGCAGCCCCAGTATTTT.

This clone was detected a few times. The CDR3 DNA reads TGTGCCAGCAGTTTGACAGGGTCACCCCTCCACTTT. It encodes CASSLTGSPLHF. V gene TRBV5-6 combines with J gene TRBJ1-6, with 7 bases aligning to TRBD1. Germline CDR1 and CDR2: SGHDT and YYEEEE. The CDR3 has 12 amino acids. Trimming took 5 bases from V and 10 from J; bases not matched to a gene: 3. The full variable domain, with the rest looked up from reference TRBV5-6 and TRBJ1-6, is DAGVTQSPTHLIKTRGQQVTLRCSPKSGHDTVSWYQQALGQGPQFIFQYYEEEERQRGNFPDRFSGHQFPNYSSELNVNALLLGDSALYLCASSLTGSPLHFGNGTRLTVT.

The chain has TRBV13 and TRBJ2-7; no clear D. From germline, CDR1 is PRHDT and CDR2 FYEKMQ (reference sequence). This CDR3 is built from 12 residues. Trimming shortened V by 4 bases and J by 3 bases, and 7 bases separated the two germline ends. The CDR3 spells CASSSLSYEQYF. DNA for the CDR3: TGTGCCAGCAGCTCCCTAAGCTACGAGCAGTACTTC.

The chain is built from TRBV28 and TRBJ2-7; 7 nucleotides match TRBD2. Germline CDR1 and CDR2: MDHEN and SYDVKM. The CDR3 totals 14 residues. The ends lost 8 bases at V and 4 bases at J; junction bases unmatched: 11. The CDR3 sequence is CASAVGGNIYEQYF. The DNA of the CDR3 is TGTGCCAGCGCCGTGGGAGGGAATATTTACGAGCAGTACTTC.

The chain combines TRBV28 with TRBJ2-5; 10 bases map to TRBD1. The germline V gene has CDR1 MDHEN and CDR2 SYDVKM. J was trimmed by 3 bases and V by 4 bases; bases with no gene match: 5. This CDR3 region has 15 residues. The CDR3 DNA is TGTGCCAGCAGTTCCTCCGGGACAGGGGAAGAGACCCAGTACTTC. Protein sequence: CASSSSGTGEETQYF.

V and J are TRBV5-6 and TRBJ2-2; 8 nucleotides match TRBD2. Germline CDR1 and CDR2: SGHDT and YYEEEE. J lost 3 bases, V lost 2 bases, and 0 bases had no gene match. The CDR3 sequence is 14 residues long. The CDR3 coding sequence is TGTGCCAGCAGCTTAGCGGGGGACACCGGGGAGCTGTTTTTT. Translated: CASSLAGDTGELFF.

The rearrangement uses TRBV7-8 and TRBJ2-5; 9 bases line up with TRBD2. The germline CDR1 and CDR2 sequences are SGHVS and FQNEAQ. This CDR3 spans 16 amino acids. V was pared by 6 bases and J by 0 bases, with 8 bases of the junction left unmatched. The CDR3 region has the DNA TGTGCCAGCAGAGCCGGACTAGCGCTATACCAAGAGACCCAGTACTTC. This gives the protein CASRAGLALYQETQYF.